This T cell receptor beta chain was profiled in a study of T cell responses to AZD1222 COVID-19 vaccine. Pooled samples include second doses given at about 4 or 12 weeks. A note on this clone: Its antigen is still unknown.

Germline CDR1 and CDR2: MDHEN and SYDVKM. The trim removed 2 bases at V and 7 bases at J, leaving 4 bases unmatched. This CDR3 region has 14 residues. TCRdb's table, derived via immunoSEQ multiplex PCR, lists solely in-frame clones and lacks some. The table records approximately 150,000 clones, 75% to 95% of them present only once. Study observations and caveats: Mapped onto spike, vaccine-associated CD4 TCRs spanned it and were dominant at 160-218 and 743-854.

The sample in question was peripheral blood, obtained 28 days after the second AZD1222 dose. This clonotype was sampled from an adult who received the AZD1222 COVID-19 vaccine. This chain uses TRBV28 with TRBJ1-2; 10 nucleotides align to TRBD1. CDR3 DNA: TGTGCCAGCAGTTTAGACAGGGGGCGGGTTGGCTACACCTTC. Translation: CASSLDRGRVGYTF.